Listed below are T cell receptor beta chains from one sample, sequenced in a study of T cell responses to AZD1222 COVID-19 vaccine. Sequencing used immunoSEQ multiplex PCR; TCRdb keeps in-frame clones, though not all of them. The sample has approximately 110,000 clones, approximately 87% seen once; the top ten hold roughly 2.7%. This specimen was peripheral blood, taken on day 0 of AZD1222 vaccination. These receptors were collected from an adult in good health. The CDR3 runs from the conserved cysteine through the conserved F or W. The D gene is left open where the match is weak. Only some rows state a clone size, as once, few, many or a class for expanded clones.

TRBV6-1	-	TRBJ1-3	-	CASSEAEDSGFNTIYF	TGTGCCAGCAGTGAAGCGGAGGACAGTGGGTTCAACACCATATATTTT
TRBV7-2	once	TRBJ2-2	-	CASSLDRASGELFF	TGTGCCAGCAGCTTAGACCGGGCTTCCGGGGAGCTGTTTTTT
TRBV27	-	TRBJ2-7	-	CASSLAGIGYEQYF	TGTGCCAGCAGTTTGGCGGGAATTGGGTACGAGCAGTACTTC
TRBV5-1	-	TRBJ1-5	-	CASSLEGEQPQHF	TGCGCCAGCAGCTTGGAGGGGGAACAGCCCCAGCATTTT
TRBV3-1/TRBV3-2	-	TRBJ1-2	-	CASTSGGRGYTF	TGTGCCAGCACCAGCGGGGGCCGGGGCTACACCTTC
TRBV5-1	-	TRBJ2-1	-	CASSLPSREQFF	TGCGCCAGCAGCTTGCCAAGCCGTGAGCAGTTCTTC
TRBV16	-	TRBJ2-3	-	CASSQRTAATDTQYF	TGTGCCAGCAGCCAGCGGACAGCTGCCACAGATACGCAGTATTTT
TRBV5-4	-	TRBJ2-7	-	CASSPGLQGYEQYF	TGTGCCAGCAGCCCCGGACTCCAAGGCTACGAGCAGTACTTC
TRBV28	-	TRBJ1-5	-	CASAWGLDNQPQHF	TGTGCCAGCGCCTGGGGCCTCGACAATCAGCCCCAGCATTTT
TRBV15	-	TRBJ2-2	TRBD1	CATSRAGTGNSGELFF	TGTGCCACCAGCAGAGCCGGGACAGGGAATTCCGGGGAGCTGTTTTTT
TRBV9	-	TRBJ2-1	TRBD2	CASSAVGGSSYNEQFF	TGTGCCAGCAGCGCGGTGGGGGGGAGCTCCTACAATGAGCAGTTCTTC
TRBV2	-	TRBJ1-5	TRBD1	CATARDSSNQPQHF	TGTGCCACCGCAAGGGACAGTAGCAATCAGCCCCAGCATTTT
TRBV5-5	-	TRBJ1-3	TRBD1	CASSQGGNTIYF	TGTGCCAGCAGCCAGGGGGGGAACACCATATATTTT
TRBV3-1/TRBV3-2	-	TRBJ1-1	TRBD1	CASSQESAGGTEAFF	TGTGCCAGCAGCCAAGAATCCGCAGGGGGGACTGAAGCTTTCTTT